This T cell receptor beta chain was sequenced in a study of T cell changes during pregnancy in multiple sclerosis. The protocol was immunoSEQ multiplex PCR, while the TCRdb copy is restricted to in-frame clones and leaves out a portion. The repertoire includes approximately 57,000 clones, around 93% of them detected once, and approximately 3.8% sits in the top ten. The CDR3 totals 15 residues. Germline V gene sequence: CDR1 MNHEY, CDR2 SVGAGI. V lost 0 bases, J lost 3 bases, and 4 bases stayed unmatched. This specimen consisted of peripheral blood, obtained after pregnancy. This chain connects TRBV6-5 to TRBJ1-1; 7 bases align to TRBD1. This TCR derives from a female donor in good health, enrolled as a control in a pregnancy study. The CDR3, as DNA: TGTGCCAGCAGTTACTCGACAGGGTATGACACTGAAGCTTTCTTT. The encoded protein is CASSYSTGYDTEAFF.